The TCR beta chain described here comes from a study of OX40 agonist ivuxolimab in advanced cancers. A remark on this clone: Its antigen remains unidentified.

Germline assignment: CDR1 GTSNPN and CDR2 SVGIG (reference sequence). Trimming cost V 2 bases and J 4 bases, with 5 bases left between them. The length of the CDR3 is 11 residues. Study-wide findings and caveats: On average, CD8+ T cells showed a greater number of expanded clones than CD4+.

Method: immunoSEQ multiplex PCR; TCRdb's copy keeps in-frame clones and lacks some. The data contain some 80,000 clones, about nine tenths of them seen just once; the ten biggest clones take up 0.25% to 0.4%. The sequence derives from an adult with an advanced solid tumor such as melanoma, head and neck, liver or kidney cancer. This sample comprised CD4+ or CD8+ T cells sorted from blood, obtained in a trial of the OX40 agonist ivuxolimab. The rearrangement links TRBV30 to TRBJ1-1; D gene ambiguous. The CDR3 protein is CAWSRSTEAFF. DNA of the CDR3: TGTGCCTGGAGTCGGAGCACTGAAGCTTTCTTT.